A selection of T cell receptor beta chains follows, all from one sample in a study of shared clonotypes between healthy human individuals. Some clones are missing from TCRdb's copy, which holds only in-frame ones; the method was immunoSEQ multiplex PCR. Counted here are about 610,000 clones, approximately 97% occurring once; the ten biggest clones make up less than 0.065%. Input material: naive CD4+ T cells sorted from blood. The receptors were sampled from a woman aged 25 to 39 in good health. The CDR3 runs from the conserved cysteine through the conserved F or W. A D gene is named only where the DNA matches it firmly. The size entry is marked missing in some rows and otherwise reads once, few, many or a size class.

CDR3nt: TGTGCCAGCACCAGGGGGGTAATGAACACTGAAGCTTTCTTT
CDR3aa: CASTRGVMNTEAFF
d_gene: TRBD1
len: 14
v_gene: TRBV9
abundance: .
j_gene: TRBJ1-1

CDR3nt: TGTGCCAGCAGTTTTACCTACAGGGAGGGGGCTATCAGAAACACCATATATTTT
CDR3aa: CASSFTYREGAIRNTIYF
d_gene: TRBD1
len: 18
v_gene: TRBV28
abundance: .
j_gene: TRBJ1-3

CDR3nt: TGTGCTAGTGGTTTGGTAGCCTCTGAGCAGTTCTTC
CDR3aa: CASGLVASEQFF
d_gene: .
len: 12
v_gene: TRBV12-5
abundance: .
j_gene: TRBJ2-1

CDR3nt: TGTGCCAGCAGTGCCAGGGACAGGGGGTCCTACGAGCAGTACTTC
CDR3aa: CASSARDRGSYEQYF
d_gene: TRBD1
len: 15
v_gene: TRBV28
abundance: .
j_gene: TRBJ2-7

CDR3nt: TGCGCCAGCAGCTCCACAGGGGACGACTATGGCTACACCTTC
CDR3aa: CASSSTGDDYGYTF
d_gene: TRBD1
len: 14
v_gene: TRBV5-1
abundance: .
j_gene: TRBJ1-2

CDR3nt: TGTGCCAGTAGCTTACTGGGACTAGCGGCAACCTACGAGCAGTACTTC
CDR3aa: CASSLLGLAATYEQYF
d_gene: TRBD2
len: 16
v_gene: TRBV19
abundance: .
j_gene: TRBJ2-7

CDR3nt: TGTGCCATCAGTACAGGGTTAAGAGACTATGGCTACACCTTC
CDR3aa: CAISTGLRDYGYTF
d_gene: .
len: 14
v_gene: TRBV10-3
abundance: .
j_gene: TRBJ1-2

CDR3nt: TGCGCCAGCAGCCAACCTACTAGCGGAACCTACAATGAGCAGTTCTTC
CDR3aa: CASSQPTSGTYNEQFF
d_gene: TRBD2
len: 16
v_gene: TRBV4-1
abundance: once
j_gene: TRBJ2-1

CDR3nt: TGCGCCAGCAGCTGGACCGGGACTAGCGGGAGCAATGAGCAGTTCTTC
CDR3aa: CASSWTGTSGSNEQFF
d_gene: TRBD2
len: 16
v_gene: TRBV5-1
abundance: .
j_gene: TRBJ2-1

CDR3nt: TGTGCCAGCAGTTACGGTGGTGCCAATCAGCCCCAGCATTTT
CDR3aa: CASSYGGANQPQHF
d_gene: .
len: 14
v_gene: TRBV6-5
abundance: .
j_gene: TRBJ1-5

CDR3nt: TGTGCCAGCAGCGAGAGCCTAGCGGGGTACAATGAGCAGTTCTTC
CDR3aa: CASSESLAGYNEQFF
d_gene: TRBD2
len: 15
v_gene: TRBV5-4
abundance: .
j_gene: TRBJ2-1

CDR3nt: TGTGCCAGCAGCGTAGTGGGCACAGATACGCAGTATTTT
CDR3aa: CASSVVGTDTQYF
d_gene: .
len: 13
v_gene: TRBV9
abundance: .
j_gene: TRBJ2-3

CDR3nt: TGTGCCAGCAGGCCCGGGACTGGCTACGAGCAGTACTTC
CDR3aa: CASRPGTGYEQYF
d_gene: .
len: 13
v_gene: TRBV27
abundance: .
j_gene: TRBJ2-7

CDR3nt: TGTGCCAGCAGCCCCAGTGTTGAGGGGTTCTCCGAGCAGTACTTC
CDR3aa: CASSPSVEGFSEQYF
d_gene: .
len: 15
v_gene: TRBV11-2
abundance: .
j_gene: TRBJ2-7

CDR3nt: TGTGCCAGCAGTAAGGCACAGCTGGGCTACGAGCAGTACTTC
CDR3aa: CASSKAQLGYEQYF
d_gene: .
len: 14
v_gene: TRBV2
abundance: .
j_gene: TRBJ2-7

CDR3nt: TGTGCCAGCAGCTTAGCTTCCCGGGACAGGCCCTACGAGCAGTACTTC
CDR3aa: CASSLASRDRPYEQYF
d_gene: TRBD1
len: 16
v_gene: TRBV7-4
abundance: .
j_gene: TRBJ2-7

CDR3nt: TGCGCCAGCAGCTTGCCAGGGGGTATGTCCGGGGAGCTGTTTTTT
CDR3aa: CASSLPGGMSGELFF
d_gene: TRBD1
len: 15
v_gene: TRBV5-1
abundance: .
j_gene: TRBJ2-2

CDR3nt: TGTGCCAGCAATAAAAACAATGAGCAGTTCTTC
CDR3aa: CASNKNNEQFF
d_gene: .
len: 11
v_gene: TRBV6-5
abundance: .
j_gene: TRBJ2-1

CDR3nt: TGTGCCAGCAGTTACCCGGGACTAGCGGGGACCAATGAGCAGTTCTTC
CDR3aa: CASSYPGLAGTNEQFF
d_gene: TRBD2
len: 16
v_gene: TRBV6-6
abundance: .
j_gene: TRBJ2-1

CDR3nt: TGCGCCAGCAGCTTCCCGGGACAGGGGGCGGATGAGCAGTTCTTC
CDR3aa: CASSFPGQGADEQFF
d_gene: TRBD1
len: 15
v_gene: TRBV5-1
abundance: .
j_gene: TRBJ2-1

CDR3nt: TGCAGCGTTGGGACAGGGGACTATGGCTACACCTTC
CDR3aa: CSVGTGDYGYTF
d_gene: TRBD1
len: 12
v_gene: TRBV29-1
abundance: .
j_gene: TRBJ1-2

CDR3nt: TGCAGCGTTACGGAGATTGAAAATGAAAAACTGTTTTTT
CDR3aa: CSVTEIENEKLFF
d_gene: .
len: 13
v_gene: TRBV29-1
abundance: .
j_gene: TRBJ1-4

CDR3nt: TGTGCCAGCAGTATGGACAGGGTTGGGGCAGAGACCCAGTACTTC
CDR3aa: CASSMDRVGAETQYF
d_gene: TRBD1
len: 15
v_gene: TRBV2
abundance: .
j_gene: TRBJ2-5

CDR3nt: TGTGCCAGCAGCTCGCGGACTAGCGGGACCCACGAGCAGTACTTC
CDR3aa: CASSSRTSGTHEQYF
d_gene: TRBD2
len: 15
v_gene: TRBV7-9
abundance: .
j_gene: TRBJ2-7

CDR3nt: TGTGCCAGTAGTAAAGGGTCCTCCACAAATCAGCCCCAGCATTTT
CDR3aa: CASSKGSSTNQPQHF
d_gene: .
len: 15
v_gene: TRBV19
abundance: .
j_gene: TRBJ1-5

CDR3nt: TGTGCCAGCAGCCGGACAGGGGGGATTTCACCCCTCCACTTT
CDR3aa: CASSRTGGISPLHF
d_gene: TRBD1
len: 14
v_gene: TRBV7-2
abundance: .
j_gene: TRBJ1-6

CDR3nt: TGTGCCAGCAGCTTAACGGGCGGGTCCTCTGGAAACACCATATATTTT
CDR3aa: CASSLTGGSSGNTIYF
d_gene: .
len: 16
v_gene: TRBV7-3
abundance: .
j_gene: TRBJ1-3

CDR3nt: TGCGCCAGCAGCCAACCGACAGGGCCTAACTATGGCTACACCTTC
CDR3aa: CASSQPTGPNYGYTF
d_gene: TRBD1
len: 15
v_gene: TRBV4-1
abundance: .
j_gene: TRBJ1-2

CDR3nt: TGTGCCAGCAGCTTAGTAGGGGGACAGATTTCGACTTTGTTGCAGTACTTC
CDR3aa: CASSLVGGQISTLLQYF
d_gene: TRBD1
len: 17
v_gene: TRBV7-2
abundance: .
j_gene: TRBJ2-7

CDR3nt: TGTGCCAGCAGTGAAGGGGGGTGGTTAGGACAGCCCCAGCATTTT
CDR3aa: CASSEGGWLGQPQHF
d_gene: .
len: 15
v_gene: TRBV25-1
abundance: .
j_gene: TRBJ1-5

CDR3nt: TGCGCCAGCATGGGGGGGCAACCTTGGAATGAGCAGTTCTTC
CDR3aa: CASMGGQPWNEQFF
d_gene: .
len: 14
v_gene: TRBV10-2
abundance: .
j_gene: TRBJ2-1

CDR3nt: TGTGCCAGCAGCTTCGGGACAACTAATGAAAAACTGTTTTTT
CDR3aa: CASSFGTTNEKLFF
d_gene: .
len: 14
v_gene: TRBV5-6
abundance: .
j_gene: TRBJ1-4

CDR3nt: TGTGCCAGCAGTCTCGGACAGGGTTTAACGGGACTAGCGGGACAACCATCCTACAATGAGCAGTTCTTC
CDR3aa: CASSLGQGLTGLAGQPSYNEQFF
d_gene: TRBD2
len: 23
v_gene: TRBV28
abundance: .
j_gene: TRBJ2-1

CDR3nt: TGTGCCAGCAGCGGTAGGGACAGGGGGAATGAAAAACTGTTTTTT
CDR3aa: CASSGRDRGNEKLFF
d_gene: TRBD1
len: 15
v_gene: TRBV5-6
abundance: .
j_gene: TRBJ1-4

CDR3nt: TGTGCCACCAGCAGAGCCCAGGGCAGCACAGATACGCAGTATTTT
CDR3aa: CATSRAQGSTDTQYF
d_gene: .
len: 15
v_gene: TRBV15
abundance: .
j_gene: TRBJ2-3

CDR3nt: TGTGCCAGCAGTGAATTCCCCAGGGGTGAGGCCTTCTATGGCTACACCTTC
CDR3aa: CASSEFPRGEAFYGYTF
d_gene: .
len: 17
v_gene: TRBV25-1
abundance: .
j_gene: TRBJ1-2

CDR3nt: TGTGCCAGCAGTGCAACGACAGGGAATCATGGCTACACCTTC
CDR3aa: CASSATTGNHGYTF
d_gene: TRBD1
len: 14
v_gene: TRBV27
abundance: .
j_gene: TRBJ1-2

CDR3nt: TGTGCCAGCAGCTTGTCGGGACAAGGAGATGAAAAACTGTTTTTT
CDR3aa: CASSLSGQGDEKLFF
d_gene: .
len: 15
v_gene: TRBV5-8
abundance: .
j_gene: TRBJ1-4

CDR3nt: TGCGCCAGCAGCCAAGAACGGGCAGCCTACAATGAGCAGTTCTTC
CDR3aa: CASSQERAAYNEQFF
d_gene: .
len: 15
v_gene: TRBV4-1
abundance: .
j_gene: TRBJ2-1

CDR3nt: TGCAGTGCAAAGATCGCGGAGACCCAGTACTTC
CDR3aa: CSAKIAETQYF
d_gene: .
len: 11
v_gene: TRBV20-1
abundance: .
j_gene: TRBJ2-5

CDR3nt: TGTGCCAGCAGCTCCCTAGCGGGAGGGTCCTCGGAGCAGTTCTTC
CDR3aa: CASSSLAGGSSEQFF
d_gene: TRBD2
len: 15
v_gene: TRBV27
abundance: .
j_gene: TRBJ2-1

CDR3nt: TGTGCCAGCAGCGCGAGCAGGGTCGACAATCAGCCCCAGCATTTT
CDR3aa: CASSASRVDNQPQHF
d_gene: .
len: 15
v_gene: TRBV7-8
abundance: .
j_gene: TRBJ1-5

CDR3nt: TGTGCCAGCAGCGTAGGTACCGCCTACGAGCAGTACTTC
CDR3aa: CASSVGTAYEQYF
d_gene: .
len: 13
v_gene: TRBV9
abundance: .
j_gene: TRBJ2-7

CDR3nt: TGCGCCAGCAGCTTGATGGGGGCTGGGGCCAACGTCCTGACTTTC
CDR3aa: CASSLMGAGANVLTF
d_gene: .
len: 15
v_gene: TRBV5-1
abundance: .
j_gene: TRBJ2-6

CDR3nt: TGCAGTGCCCCTGACACCAGGACCCAGTACTTC
CDR3aa: CSAPDTRTQYF
d_gene: .
len: 11
v_gene: TRBV20-1
abundance: once
j_gene: TRBJ2-5

CDR3nt: TGCGCCAGCAGGGGGGTTGAGCAGTACTTC
CDR3aa: CASRGVEQYF
d_gene: .
len: 10
v_gene: TRBV4-1
abundance: .
j_gene: TRBJ2-7

CDR3nt: TGTGCCAGCAGTTACTCGAAGCAGAGCTACGAGCAGTACTTC
CDR3aa: CASSYSKQSYEQYF
d_gene: .
len: 14
v_gene: TRBV6-5
abundance: .
j_gene: TRBJ2-7

CDR3nt: TGTGCCAGCAGGTGGAGGGGTAGCGGGAGGCCCTACGAGCAGTACTTC
CDR3aa: CASRWRGSGRPYEQYF
d_gene: TRBD2
len: 16
v_gene: TRBV2
abundance: .
j_gene: TRBJ2-7

CDR3nt: TGTGCCAGCTCACCTATTCCTGATCAGCCCCAGCATTTT
CDR3aa: CASSPIPDQPQHF
d_gene: .
len: 13
v_gene: TRBV18
abundance: once
j_gene: TRBJ1-5

CDR3nt: TGTGCCAGCAGTTTGGGGGACAGATACTACGAGCAGTACTTC
CDR3aa: CASSLGDRYYEQYF
d_gene: TRBD1
len: 14
v_gene: TRBV28
abundance: .
j_gene: TRBJ2-7

CDR3nt: TGTGCCAGCAGTCCCCAAACGACTAGTCACGAGCAGTACTTC
CDR3aa: CASSPQTTSHEQYF
d_gene: .
len: 14
v_gene: TRBV6-1
abundance: .
j_gene: TRBJ2-7

CDR3nt: TGTGCCAGCAGTCGACACGCCGGGACTAGCGGGAGGAATGAGCAGTTCTTC
CDR3aa: CASSRHAGTSGRNEQFF
d_gene: TRBD2
len: 17
v_gene: TRBV2
abundance: .
j_gene: TRBJ2-1

CDR3nt: TGTGCCAGCAGTCTCGACCCTCTAGCGGGAGGAAACATTCAGTACTTC
CDR3aa: CASSLDPLAGGNIQYF
d_gene: TRBD2
len: 16
v_gene: TRBV28
abundance: .
j_gene: TRBJ2-4

CDR3nt: TGTGCCAGCAGCCAAATGGTACCAAATCGGGCTTTCTTT
CDR3aa: CASSQMVPNRAFF
d_gene: .
len: 13
v_gene: TRBV5-5
abundance: .
j_gene: TRBJ1-1

CDR3nt: TGTGCCAGCAGTCCCAGCGGGGGCGGCAATCAGCCCCAGCATTTT
CDR3aa: CASSPSGGGNQPQHF
d_gene: .
len: 15
v_gene: TRBV6-5
abundance: .
j_gene: TRBJ1-5